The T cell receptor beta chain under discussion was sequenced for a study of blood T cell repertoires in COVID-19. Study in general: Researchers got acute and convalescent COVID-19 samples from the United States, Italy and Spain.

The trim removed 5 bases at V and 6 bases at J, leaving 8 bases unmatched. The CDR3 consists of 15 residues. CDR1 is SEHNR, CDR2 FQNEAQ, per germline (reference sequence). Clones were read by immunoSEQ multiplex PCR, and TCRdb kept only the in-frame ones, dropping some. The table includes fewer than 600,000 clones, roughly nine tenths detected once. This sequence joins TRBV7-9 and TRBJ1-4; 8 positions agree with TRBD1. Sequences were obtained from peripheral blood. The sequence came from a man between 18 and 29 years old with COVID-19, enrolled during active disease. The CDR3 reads CASSVQGAAYEKLFF. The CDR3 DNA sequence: TGTGCCAGCAGCGTCCAGGGGGCGGCTTATGAAAAACTGTTTTTT.